This TCR beta chain stems from a study of spatial heterogeneity in lung cancer. This clonotype was detected only a few times. Its antigen is as yet unknown. Via MiXCR, TCRdb re-called the 5' RACE reads, giving one row per CDR3 protein. The sample carries tens of thousands of distinct CDR3 sequences, roughly 6.7% recorded once. Specified time point: sample taken at primary tumor resection. Unsorted tumor, nontumor lung tissue or cryopreserved PBMC supplied the whole RNA. Findings of the study overall: How many expanded intratumoral alpha and beta TCRs were present tracked the tumor mutation count, which was a count of nonsynonymous mutations. Of tumor T cells, an estimated coverage of around 6.3% was reached for alpha chains and roughly 13% for beta chains.

The CDR3 is 16 amino acids. Germline loops: CDR1 SGHVS, CDR2 FNYEAQ. V lost 4 bases, J lost 1 base, and 3 bases stayed unmatched. The source material was lung tumor tissue, sampled at surgery. This TCR derives from a male donor with early-stage non-small cell lung cancer. The rearrangement joins TRBV7-6 to TRBJ2-2, with 10 bases aligning to TRBD2. CDR3 bases: TGTGCCAGCAGCTCCCCTAGCGGGGGGAACACCGGGGAGCTGTTTTTT. It encodes CASSSPSGGNTGELFF.